Presented here are 29 T cell receptor beta chains from one specimen sequenced in a study of T cell responses to AZD1222 COVID-19 vaccine. TCRdb's copy holds only in-frame clones and misses some; the assay was immunoSEQ multiplex PCR. The sample holds over 130,000 clones, about 92% seen once. The source was peripheral blood, collected on day 0 of AZD1222 vaccination. Every receptor here comes from an adult in good health.

Details on this clone: The junction shows a germline mismatch at one end, possibly a read error. CDR3 coding DNA: TGTGCCAGCAGCGGCGGGGGGAGCACAGATCCGCAGTATTTT. Amino acids: CASSGGGSTDPQYF. The chain combines TRBV7-9 with TRBJ2-3; 8 nucleotides agree with TRBD2. Germline V lookup: CDR1 SEHNR, CDR2 FQNEAQ (reference sequence). This CDR3 spans 14 amino acids.

CDR3 DNA sequence: TGTGCCAGCAGTGTAACTAAACTCTACGAGCAGTACTTC. Amino acid sequence: CASSVTKLYEQYF. The chain uses TRBV2 and TRBJ2-7, with D unresolved. CDR3 length: 13 residues. Germline loops: CDR1 SNHLY, CDR2 FYNNEI. V was cut by 4 bases and J by 3 bases, with 10 bases left in between.

In its sample, this clone was seen once. This chain uses TRBV2 with TRBJ1-2; 8 bases map to TRBD1. The junction had 1 base not matched to a gene; V was cut back by 9 bases and J by 1 base. Germline loops: CDR1 SNHLY, CDR2 FYNNEI. The CDR3 length is 12 residues. The CDR3 sequence: CARDRDNYGYTF. DNA for the CDR3: TGTGCCAGGGACAGGGATAACTATGGCTACACCTTC.

This clone was seen only once. The chain couples TRBV6-5 to TRBJ1-3; D ambiguous. The ends were cut back, 7 bases at V and 2 bases at J, with 0 bases in the middle. Germline CDR1 is MNHEY and CDR2 is SVGAGI. The CDR3 spans 10 residues. In nucleotides, the CDR3 is TGTGCCAGCACTGGAAACACCATATATTTT. It specifies CASTGNTIYF.

For the CDR3, the DNA is TGTGCCAGCAGCTTAGCGCTCGATGTCCGCTACGAGCAGTACTTC. Protein sequence: CASSLALDVRYEQYF. V usage is TRBV7-2 and J usage is TRBJ2-7; D ambiguous. The CDR3 runs to 15 residues. Germline V gene data show CDR1 as SGHTA and CDR2 as FQGNSA. The V and J ends lost 0 bases and 3 bases respectively, with 12 bases between them.

The chain combines TRBV6-2 or TRBV6-3 with TRBJ2-7; D call uncertain. The CDR3 runs 12 residues. V was pared by 5 bases and J by 2 bases, with 7 bases between. Germline loops: CDR1 MNHEY, CDR2 SVGEGT. CDR3 loop: CASSTQTYEQYF. The CDR3 bases are TGTGCCAGCAGTACGCAAACCTACGAGCAGTACTTC.

The genes are TRBV13 and TRBJ1-5, with a weak D call TRBD1 (5 bases). Germline lookup yields CDR1 PRHDT and CDR2 FYEKMQ (reference sequence). V was trimmed by 3 bases and J by 3 bases, leaving 12 bases between them. This CDR3 has 15 residues. CDR3 DNA sequence: TGTGCCAGCAGCTTGGGCAGGGCCCTCAATCAGCCCCAGCATTTT. It yields the protein CASSLGRALNQPQHF.

This clone came up once. The chain joins TRBV5-4 to TRBJ2-7; 9 bases match TRBD2. Trimming at V came to 4 bases and at J to 2 bases, leaving 10 bases not matched to a gene. This CDR3 has 16 residues. The germline V gene has CDR1 SGHNT and CDR2 YYREEE (reference sequence). The CDR3 loop is CASSHGRLAGPYEQYF. DNA of the CDR3: TGTGCCAGCAGCCATGGACGGCTAGCGGGACCCTACGAGCAGTACTTC. Drawing the rest from reference TRBV5-4 and TRBJ2-7, the complete variable domain is ETGVTQSPTHLIKTRGQQVTLRCSSQSGHNTVSWYQQALGQGPQFIFQYYREEENGRGNFPPRFSGLQFPNYSSELNVNALELDDSALYLCASSHGRLAGPYEQYFGPGTRLTVT.

This chain joins TRBV4-2 and TRBJ2-3; weak D call: TRBD2 (6 bases). The length of the CDR3 is 15 residues. Germline assignment: CDR1 LGHNA and CDR2 YNFKEQ. Trimming cost V 0 bases and J 11 bases, with 18 bases left between them. The CDR3 spells CASSQEAGRPREQYF. The CDR3 DNA follows: TGTGCCAGCAGCCAAGAAGCGGGCCGGCCGAGGGAGCAGTATTTT.

The CDR3, as DNA: TGTGCCAGCAGCTTAGGGTTGGATAACTATGGCTACACCTTC. This sequence encodes CASSLGLDNYGYTF. The chain employs TRBV7-9 and TRBJ1-2; D remains ambiguous. V dropped 1 base and J dropped 1 base, with 7 bases sitting between them. The germline gives CDR1 SEHNR, CDR2 FQNEAQ (reference sequence). There are 14 residues in the CDR3.

V is TRBV29-1 and J is TRBJ2-6; D remains unclear. The CDR3 consists of 16 residues. V was cut by 0 bases and J by 2 bases, with 11 bases left in between. Germline values: CDR1 SQVTM, CDR2 ANQGSEA. This CDR3 is CSVEEITETGANVLTF. The CDR3 nucleotides are TGCAGCGTTGAAGAAATTACAGAGACTGGGGCCAACGTCCTGACTTTC.

For this clone: Other DNA sequences from this sample encode an identical CDR3 as well. The CDR3 DNA follows: TGTGCCAGCAGTTATTTTGGGAACACTGAAGCTTTCTTT. It codes for CASSYFGNTEAFF. The rearrangement joins TRBV6-5 to TRBJ1-1; D uncertain. V was pared by 3 bases and J by 1 base, with 6 bases between. The CDR3 extends over 13 amino acids. CDR1 and CDR2 from the germline V gene are MNHEY and SVGAGI.

The chain employs TRBV7-2 and TRBJ2-2, with unresolved D. V lost 5 bases, J lost 8 bases, and 9 bases lay in between. Per germline, CDR1 SGHTA and CDR2 FQGNSA. The CDR3 is 12 amino acids. CDR3 nucleotide sequence: TGTGCCAGCAGCCCCTTCTGGGGGGAGCTGTTTTTT. Translating it yields CASSPFWGELFF.

The rearrangement uses TRBV23-1 and TRBJ1-2; perhaps TRBD1 as D (5 bases). TRBV23-1 counts as an open reading frame of uncertain function. V shed 4 bases and J shed 0 bases, with 15 bases lying between them. The CDR3 sequence is 16 residues long. CDR3: CASSRSMTESNYGYTF. CDR3 coding DNA: TGCGCCAGCAGTCGCTCTATGACAGAATCTAACTATGGCTACACCTTC.

This clone was picked up one time. The J gene is TRBJ2-5, the V gene TRBV15; D is undetermined. Trimming stripped 4 bases from V and 5 bases from J, with 14 bases between. Germline V gene data show CDR1 as LNHNV and CDR2 as YYDKDF (reference sequence). CDR3 size: 14 residues. The CDR3 protein is CATSNQVRWETQYF. DNA for the CDR3: TGTGCCACCAGCAATCAGGTCCGGTGGGAGACCCAGTACTTC.

The rearrangement links TRBV27 to TRBJ1-5; no clear D. The V end lost 2 bases, the J end lost 4 bases, and 6 bases lay between the germline ends. This CDR3 is 13 amino acids long. Germline CDR1 and CDR2: MNHEY and SMNVEV (reference sequence). CDR3 residues: CASSLSGNQPQHF. DNA for the CDR3: TGTGCCAGCAGTTTAAGCGGGAATCAGCCCCAGCATTTT.

The chain employs TRBV4-3 and TRBJ1-2; tentatively, D is TRBD1 (5 bases). The CDR3 consists of 16 residues. From germline, CDR1 is LGHNA and CDR2 YSLEER. V was cut by 0 bases and J by 4 bases, with 15 bases left in between. CDR3 DNA sequence: TGCGCCAGCAGCCAAGATGGGGTACAGGAAGGCTATGGCTACACCTTC. Its protein product is CASSQDGVQEGYGYTF.

This sequence joins TRBV19 and TRBJ1-2; D ambiguous. Germline CDR1 and CDR2: LNHDA and SQIVND (reference sequence). The V gene lost 3 bases and the J gene lost 7 bases, with 6 bases spanning the gap. The CDR3 length is 11 residues. The CDR3 DNA follows: TGTGCCAGTAGTATGGGGTCTGGCTACACCTTC. This codes for CASSMGSGYTF.

V gene TRBV5-4 combines with J gene TRBJ2-7, with D perhaps TRBD2 (6 bases). Germline V gene lookup returns CDR1 SGHNT and CDR2 YYREEE (reference sequence). The V end was cut by 4 bases, the J end by 7 bases, with 18 bases between. The CDR3 runs to 14 residues. CDR3 loop: CASSPGLEIGEQYF. The CDR3 DNA is TGTGCCAGCAGCCCGGGACTTGAGATCGGGGAGCAGTACTTC.

V and J are TRBV18 and TRBJ2-7; a weak D match, TRBD1 (6 bases). V lost 1 base to trimming and J lost 7 bases, with 11 bases between them. CDR1 is KGHSH and CDR2 is LQKENI in the germline V gene. The CDR3 has 13 residues. The CDR3 sequence is CASSPLSGEEQYF. CDR3 nucleotide sequence: TGTGCCAGCTCACCACTTTCAGGGGAGGAGCAGTACTTC. Using reference TRBV18 and TRBJ2-7 for the parts outside the CDR3, the full variable domain is NAGVMQNPRHLVRRRGQEARLRCSPMKGHSHVYWYRQLPEEGLKFMVYLQKENIIDESGMPKERFSAEFPKEGPSILRIQQVVRGDSAAYFCASSPLSGEEQYFGPGTRLTVT.

This clone has a single count. The rearrangement uses TRBV7-9 and TRBJ2-1, with 9 bases lining up with TRBD1. Unmatched junction bases numbered 7, after V lost 7 bases and J lost 6 bases. The CDR3 totals 14 residues. CDR1 and CDR2 (germline): SEHNR, FQNEAQ (reference sequence). The CDR3 nucleotides are TGTGCCAGCACATGGACAGGGGTACGCAATGAGCAGTTCTTC. This encodes CASTWTGVRNEQFF.

V is TRBV5-5 and J is TRBJ2-2, with D hard to call. This CDR3 has 15 residues. V shed 4 bases and J shed 2 bases, with 12 bases lying between them. Germline V gene data show CDR1 as SGHKS and CDR2 as YYEKEE (reference sequence). CDR3 sequence: CASSRAGFNTGELFF. The CDR3 nucleotides read TGTGCCAGCAGCCGGGCAGGTTTTAACACCGGGGAGCTGTTTTTT.

The rearrangement links TRBV10-3 to TRBJ2-7; 7 bases match TRBD1. The CDR3 spans 12 residues. Per germline, CDR1 ENHRY and CDR2 SYGVKD. Germline trimming cut 5 bases from V and 6 bases from J; bases unmatched to any gene: 4. CDR3 region: CAISWTGGEQYF. CDR3 coding DNA: TGTGCCATCAGTTGGACAGGCGGCGAGCAGTACTTC.

The rearrangement links TRBV7-9 to TRBJ2-2; the match to TRBD2 covers 9 bases. Germline lookup yields CDR1 SEHNR and CDR2 FQNEAQ (reference sequence). Trimming at V came to 7 bases and at J to 7 bases, leaving 13 bases not matched to a gene. The CDR3 is 16 amino acids. The CDR3 protein is CASTEAGGAGIGELFF. Written as DNA, the CDR3 is TGTGCCAGCACCGAAGCGGGAGGCGCGGGAATCGGGGAGCTGTTTTTT.

The genes are TRBV7-9 and TRBJ2-7; TRBD2 agrees at 13 bases. V shed 5 bases, J shed 2 bases, and the junction held 9 bases outside the gene matches. CDR1 is SEHNR, CDR2 FQNEAQ, per germline (reference sequence). The CDR3 has 17 amino acids. The CDR3 sequence is CASSVGGTSGVAYEQYF. The CDR3, as DNA: TGTGCCAGCAGCGTCGGGGGGACTAGCGGGGTGGCCTACGAGCAGTACTTC.

A single count supports this clone. V gene TRBV5-1 combines with J gene TRBJ2-7; D is undetermined. The CDR3 sequence is 14 residues long. V lost 0 bases and J lost 1, with 8 bases in between. The germline CDR1 and CDR2 sequences are SGHRS and YFSETQ. DNA for the CDR3: TGCGCCAGCAGCTTGGGCGCACAATCCTACGAGCAGTACTTC. It codes for CASSLGAQSYEQYF. Variable domain in full (rest from reference TRBV5-1 and TRBJ2-7): KAGVTQTPRYLIKTRGQQVTLSCSPISGHRSVSWYQQTPGQGLQFLFEYFSETQRNKGNFPGRFSGRQFSNSRSEMNVSTLELGDSALYLCASSLGAQSYEQYFGPGTRLTVT.

The genes are TRBV4-3 and TRBJ1-2; 9 nucleotides line up with TRBD1. The V gene's germline CDR1 is LGHNA and CDR2 YSLEER. This CDR3 spans 14 amino acids. The J segment lost 8 bases and the V segment lost 4 bases, leaving 8 bases of the junction unmatched. CDR3 nucleotide sequence: TGCGCCAGCAGCCGGGAAGAGACAGGGGGGGGCTACACCTTC. This translates into CASSREETGGGYTF.

The chain uses TRBV5-1 and TRBJ2-3; 9 bases are shared with TRBD2. The CDR3 sequence is 15 residues long. Per germline, CDR1 SGHRS and CDR2 YFSETQ. The junction had 6 bases not matched to a gene; V was cut back by 3 bases and J by 4 bases. The CDR3 DNA reads TGCGCCAGCAGCTCCGGGACTAGCTGGGCAGATACGCAGTATTTT. It yields the protein CASSSGTSWADTQYF.

The rearrangement joins TRBV3-1 (or the pseudogene TRBV3-2) to TRBJ2-2; maybe TRBD2 (5 bases). The CDR3 is 19 amino acids. Looked up from germline, CDR1 is LGHDT and CDR2 is YNNKEL (reference sequence). V dropped 0 bases and J dropped 1 base, with 18 bases sitting between them. The CDR3 reads CASSQDSGLAKKNTGELFF. The CDR3 bases are TGTGCCAGCAGCCAAGATTCCGGGCTAGCAAAAAAGAACACCGGGGAGCTGTTTTTT.